These 22 T cell receptor beta chains share one sample of origin, sequenced in a study of identical twins. TCRdb ran MiXCR on the 5' RACE reads and lists one entry per CDR3 protein. In the table there are hundreds of thousands of distinct CDR3 sequences, about 7.1% of which are singletons. These data were also filed under a second study, of yellow fever vaccine responses in identical twins.

The material sequenced was PBMCs. These receptors all stem from a woman under 30 in good health.

This clonotype occurred many times. V gene TRBV5-1 combines with J gene TRBJ2-3, with a tentative D call TRBD1 (6 bases). The germline V gene encodes CDR1 SGHRS and CDR2 YFSETQ. The CDR3 is made up of 14 amino acids. V was trimmed by 2 bases and J by 3 bases, leaving 10 bases between them. For the CDR3, the DNA is TGCGCCAGCAGCTTAGGGGGTTGGACAGATACGCAGTATTTT. Its translation is CASSLGGWTDTQYF.

This clonotype was observed a handful of times. This sequence joins TRBV7-8 and TRBJ1-4; D is unresolved. This CDR3 has 16 amino acids. Trimming took off 5 bases at V and 3 bases at J, with 16 bases between the two ends. CDR1 and CDR2 (germline): SGHVS, FQNEAQ. CDR3 nucleotides: TGTGCCAGCAGCCCGGACCGGTTGAGGGCTAATGAAAAACTGTTTTTT. Its protein is CASSPDRLRANEKLFF.

This clonotype has ten or more counts. The V and J genes are TRBV4-1 and TRBJ1-4, with 7 nucleotides matching TRBD1. CDR3 length: 17 amino acids. J lost 6 bases, V lost 4 bases, and 14 bases had no gene match. In germline, CDR1 is MGHRA, CDR2 YSYEKL. CDR3 loop: CASSRYINPGTDEKLFF. The CDR3 coding sequence is TGCGCCAGCAGCCGATATATAAACCCCGGGACAGATGAAAAACTGTTTTTT.

The chain carries TRBV5-1 and TRBJ2-7; 12 bases align to TRBD2. J was trimmed by 3 bases and V by 3 bases; bases with no gene match: 4. The length of the CDR3 is 15 residues. Per the germline V gene, CDR1 is SGHRS and CDR2 is YFSETQ. CDR3 sequence reads: CASSSGLAGHYEQYF. Here the CDR3 DNA reads TGCGCCAGCAGCTCAGGACTAGCGGGACACTACGAGCAGTACTTC.

A few counts support this clonotype. The chain employs TRBV15 and TRBJ2-6; TRBD1 matches 10 bases. Losses at the gene ends were 4 bases for V and 0 bases for J; bases not matched to a gene: 3. The CDR3 covers 17 residues. Germline lookup yields CDR1 LNHNV and CDR2 YYDKDF (reference sequence). DNA of the CDR3: TGTGCCACCAGCATGGGACAGGGGAGCTCTGGGGCCAACGTCCTGACTTTC. Protein: CATSMGQGSSGANVLTF. The variable domain in full, completed from reference TRBV15 and TRBJ2-6, reads DAMVIQNPRYQVTQFGKPVTLSCSQTLNHNVMYWYQQKSSQAPKLLFHYYDKDFNNEADTPDNFQSRRPNTSFCFLDIRSPGLGDTAMYLCATSMGQGSSGANVLTFGAGSRLTVL.

Many counts were recorded for this clonotype. The V gene is TRBV10-2, the J gene TRBJ2-1; TRBD2 agrees at 7 bases. Unmatched junction bases numbered 10, after V lost 6 bases and J lost 8 bases. Looked up from germline, CDR1 is WSHSY and CDR2 is SAAADI. The CDR3 contains 14 residues. CDR3 bases: TGCGCCAGCAGACAAGCTGCGGGAGTATATGAGCAGTTCTTC. This gives the protein CASRQAAGVYEQFF.

This clonotype has more than one count but fewer than ten. The chain recombines TRBV20-1 with TRBJ2-5; 10 bases match TRBD2. V was pared by 6 bases and J by 3 bases, with 4 bases of the junction left unmatched. Germline V gene data show CDR1 as DFQATT and CDR2 as SNEGSKA (reference sequence). This CDR3 has 13 residues. CDR3 nucleotide sequence: TGCAGTGCCCGACTAGCGGGTAAAGAGACCCAGTACTTC. Residues: CSARLAGKETQYF.

The table lists this clonotype with a few counts. The chain's CDR3 is CASSSDSAALSYEQYF. The CDR3 bases are TGTGCCAGCAGCTCCGACTCAGCGGCCCTCTCCTACGAGCAGTACTTC. The V call is TRBV11-2, the J call TRBJ2-7; D is perhaps TRBD2 (5 bases). Germline CDR1 and CDR2: SGHAT and FQNNGV. V lost 4 bases, J lost 0 bases, and 16 bases lay in between. The CDR3 length is 16 residues.

The chain uses TRBV7-3 and TRBJ1-2; perhaps TRBD1 as D (5 bases). CDR1 is SGHTA, CDR2 FQGTGA, per germline. Between the trimmed V and J ends, which lost 0 bases and 7 bases, there was a span of 18 bases. CDR3 length equals 16 residues. The CDR3 is CASSLTSGADRAGYTF. Here the CDR3 DNA reads TGTGCCAGCAGCTTAACGTCTGGGGCAGACCGGGCTGGCTACACCTTC.

This clonotype was recorded a few times. CDR3 nucleotide sequence: TGCAGCGTTGCCCAGGCATCAGGACAAGGCGAGCAGTACTTC. Translation: CSVAQASGQGEQYF. V gene TRBV29-1 combines with J gene TRBJ2-7, with D possibly TRBD1 on 5 matching bases. Per germline, CDR1 SQVTM and CDR2 ANQGSEA. The CDR3 has 14 residues. V gave up 4 bases and J gave up 6 bases, with 19 bases separating them.

This clonotype appeared a few times. Here the CDR3 reads CASSLGGAAGGSQFF. In DNA form, the CDR3 reads TGTGCCAGCAGTTTGGGAGGAGCGGCGGGGGGATCTCAGTTCTTC. V is TRBV28 and J is TRBJ2-1; 8 nucleotides line up with TRBD2. CDR1 MDHEN and CDR2 SYDVKM come from the germline V gene. This CDR3 spans 15 amino acids. V gave up 3 bases and J gave up 13 bases; unmatched junction bases: 14.

V is TRBV5-1 and J is TRBJ2-7; D is perhaps TRBD1 (5 bases). The length of the CDR3 is 14 residues. The germline gives CDR1 SGHRS, CDR2 YFSETQ. Trimming took off 4 bases at V and 1 base at J, with 12 bases between the two ends. The CDR3 region is CASSAFQGSYEQYF. The CDR3 region has the DNA TGCGCCAGCAGCGCCTTTCAGGGTTCCTACGAGCAGTACTTC. Complete variable domain (other parts from reference TRBV5-1 and TRBJ2-7): KAGVTQTPRYLIKTRGQQVTLSCSPISGHRSVSWYQQTPGQGLQFLFEYFSETQRNKGNFPGRFSGRQFSNSRSEMNVSTLELGDSALYLCASSAFQGSYEQYFGPGTRLTVT.

The CDR3 protein is CSASTQHRTDTQYF. CDR3 bases: TGCAGTGCTTCGACACAACACAGAACAGATACGCAGTATTTT. The chain couples TRBV20-1 to TRBJ2-3; no firm D call. Looked up from germline, CDR1 is DFQATT and CDR2 is SNEGSKA (reference sequence). This CDR3 is 14 amino acids long. V lost 5 bases to trimming and J lost 3 bases, with 15 bases between them.

This chain joins TRBV29-1 and TRBJ1-3, with 11 bases identical to TRBD1. CDR3 length equals 16 residues. Germline trimming cut 6 bases from V and 0 bases from J; bases unmatched to any gene: 7. The germline CDR1 and CDR2 sequences are SQVTM and ANQGSEA. CDR3 region: CSVGGTGGGSGNTIYF. The CDR3 DNA is TGCAGCGTGGGAGGGACAGGGGGAGGCTCTGGAAACACCATATATTTT.

Ten or more counts support this clonotype. The chain combines TRBV12-3 or TRBV12-4 with TRBJ2-3; tentative D call: TRBD1 (6 bases). The CDR3 has 14 residues. V was trimmed by 6 bases and J by 6 bases, leaving 16 bases between them. The CDR3 nucleotides read TGTGCCAGCAGGCCAGGGGTTTTGGTCGATACGCAGTATTTT. Translated: CASRPGVLVDTQYF.

The chain uses TRBV4-1 and TRBJ2-1; 7 nucleotides match TRBD1. The CDR3 consists of 16 residues. After removal of 5 bases from V and 3 bases from J, the junction contained 10 bases not matched to a gene. The germline CDR1 and CDR2 sequences are MGHRA and YSYEKL. Here the CDR3 reads CASSFDRASLYNEQFF. In nucleotides, the CDR3 is TGCGCCAGCAGCTTCGACAGGGCTTCGCTCTACAATGAGCAGTTCTTC.

This clonotype was seen at least ten times. An end of the junction differs from the germline gene, which may be a read error. This sequence joins TRBV5-1 and TRBJ2-7; no reliable D call. Germline CDR1 SGHRS, CDR2 YFSETQ. The CDR3 totals 12 residues. The CDR3 DNA reads as TGTGCCAGCAGTCGAGACTCCTACGAGCAGTACTTC. It yields the protein CASSRDSYEQYF. The full variable domain, with the rest looked up from reference TRBV5-1 and TRBJ2-7, is KAGVTQTPRYLIKTRGQQVTLSCSPISGHRSVSWYQQTPGQGLQFLFEYFSETQRNKGNFPGRFSGRQFSNSRSEMNVSTLELGDSALYLCASSRDSYEQYFGPGTRLTVT.

This clonotype was detected a few times. At one of its ends the junction is not consistent with the germline gene, which may arise from a read error. This rearrangement joins TRBV20-1 to TRBJ2-3; TRBD2 aligns across 13 bases. CDR3 length: 12 residues. Germline V CDR1 and CDR2: DFQATT, SNEGSKA (reference sequence). CDR3 residues: CSATSGGEAGGF. In DNA form, the CDR3 reads TGCAGTGCCACTAGCGGGGGGGAAGCCGGGGGTTTT.

This clonotype was picked up a small number of times. The gene calls are TRBV4-1 and TRBJ2-5, with D unclear. This CDR3 comprises 15 residues. The germline V gene has CDR1 MGHRA and CDR2 YSYEKL. Trimming stripped 2 bases from V and 2 bases from J, with 12 bases between. The CDR3 DNA sequence: TGCGCCAGCAGCCAATCGGCAGTAATACAAGAGACCCAGTACTTC. It encodes CASSQSAVIQETQYF.

The chain uses TRBV20-1 and TRBJ2-1; no clear D gene. CDR1 is DFQATT and CDR2 is SNEGSKA in the germline V gene (reference sequence). Trimming pared 1 base from V and 10 bases from J, leaving 11 bases between. The CDR3 is made up of 12 amino acids. The DNA for the CDR3 is TGCAGTGCTAGAGGCTTCGCGTCAGAGCAGTTCTTC. This translates into CSARGFASEQFF.

This clonotype was counted ten times or more. The chain has TRBV6-5 and TRBJ2-1, with D unclear. This CDR3 has 14 amino acids. With 0 bases removed from V and 6 bases from J, the gap between germline ends came to 9 bases. Germline CDR1 MNHEY, CDR2 SVGAGI. CDR3 nucleotides: TGTGCCAGCAGTTACTCGCTAGTTGCCAATGAGCAGTTCTTC. Translated: CASSYSLVANEQFF.

Many counts were recorded for this clonotype. The J gene is TRBJ2-3, the V gene TRBV6-4; the match to TRBD2 covers 8 bases. The germline gives CDR1 MRHNA, CDR2 SNTAGT. The CDR3 is made up of 15 amino acids. V was pared by 4 bases and J by 0 bases, with 3 bases of the junction left unmatched. In DNA form, the CDR3 reads TGTGCCAGCAGTGTGTCTAGCGGGAGCACAGATACGCAGTATTTT. Its translation: CASSVSSGSTDTQYF.